The 21 T cell receptor beta chains given below trace back to one sample, sequenced in a study. TCRdb redid the calling of the 5' RACE reads with MiXCR, one entry per CDR3 protein. This sample has just under 65,000 distinct CDR3 sequences, with 22% found just once. Sample: memory CD4+ T cells sorted from a lymph node. The subset denotes: memory CD4+ T cells, CD4+CD45RO+CD25-. The receptors here all came from a female donor with breast cancer.

The gene calls are TRBV5-5 and TRBJ1-5, with 8 bases lining up with TRBD1. The junction had 7 bases not matched to a gene; V was cut back by 1 base and J by 4 bases. This CDR3 spans 16 amino acids. Germline lookup yields CDR1 SGHKS and CDR2 YYEKEE (reference sequence). This CDR3 reads CASSLSWTGTNQPQHF. The CDR3 nucleotides are TGTGCCAGCAGCTTGTCGTGGACAGGGACGAATCAGCCCCAGCATTTT.

The J gene is TRBJ1-4, the V gene TRBV7-6; the match to TRBD1 covers 10 bases. Germline CDR1 and CDR2: SGHVS and FNYEAQ. The CDR3 spans 14 residues. After removal of 6 bases from V and 7 bases from J, the junction contained 5 bases not matched to a gene. The CDR3 reads CASSQDRGGEKLFF. The CDR3 nucleotides read TGTGCCAGCAGTCAGGACAGGGGGGGTGAAAAACTGTTTTTT.

This clonotype has a handful of counts. The V call is TRBV6-1, the J call TRBJ1-1; TRBD1 is a possible D gene (6 bases). The CDR3 covers 17 residues. V was shortened by 11 bases and J by 1 base, with 26 bases between the two germline ends. CDR1 and CDR2 (germline): MNHNS, SASEGT. The CDR3 loop is CAGLDGAGEDWNTEAFF. The CDR3 coding sequence is TGTGCCGGCCTCGACGGCGCAGGGGAGGATTGGAACACTGAAGCTTTCTTT.

The V call is TRBV7-8, the J call TRBJ2-2, with D possibly being TRBD1 (6 bases). Deletions cut 5 bases from V and 2 bases from J, with 12 bases between. The germline CDR1 and CDR2 sequences are SGHVS and FQNEAQ. The CDR3 is made up of 15 amino acids. CDR3 nucleotide sequence: TGTGCCAGCAGCATACAGGGAGCCAACACCGGGGAGCTGTTTTTT. Translation: CASSIQGANTGELFF. Drawing the rest from reference TRBV7-8 and TRBJ2-2, the complete variable domain is GAGVSQSPRYKVAKRGQDVALRCDPISGHVSLFWYQQALGQGPEFLTYFQNEAQLDKSGLPSDRFFAERPEGSVSTLKIQRTQQEDSAVYLCASSIQGANTGELFFGEGSRLTVL.

This clonotype occurred many times. The gene calls are TRBV7-8 and TRBJ2-4; TRBD1 agrees at 7 bases. The ends lost 1 base at V and 4 bases at J; junction bases unmatched: 4. Germline V gene sequence: CDR1 SGHVS, CDR2 FQNEAQ. The CDR3 contains 15 residues. The CDR3 region has the DNA TGTGCCAGCAGCTTAGTGCCACAGGGGAAAAACATTCAGTACTTC. It translates to CASSLVPQGKNIQYF.

Comments on this clonotype: It may be a read error: a sequence one base away is much more abundant. The chain recombines TRBV4-2 with TRBJ1-2; TRBD1 agrees at 7 bases. Unmatched junction bases numbered 3, after V lost 1 base and J lost 4 bases. The CDR3 is 14 amino acids. Per the germline V gene, CDR1 is LGHNA and CDR2 is YNFKEQ. The CDR3 bases are TGTGCCAGCAGCCAAGGGCGGACAGGCTATGGCTACACCTTC. This sequence encodes CASSQGRTGYGYTF.

This clonotype showed up just a few times. The V gene is TRBV7-9, the J gene TRBJ2-5, with 10 bases fitting TRBD2. V lost 5 bases, J lost 9 bases, and 12 bases stayed unmatched. Germline V lookup: CDR1 SEHNR, CDR2 FQNEAQ (reference sequence). This CDR3 is built from 15 residues. CDR3 coding DNA: TGTGCCAGCAGCACCATGGGGCTAGCGGGAGTGGCCCAGTACTTC. It codes for CASSTMGLAGVAQYF.

In this sample, this clonotype turned up a few times. The gene calls are TRBV7-9 and TRBJ2-3; 10 nucleotides agree with TRBD2. CDR3 length equals 15 residues. The V and J ends lost 5 bases and 2 bases, in that order; junction bases with no gene match: 4. Germline V gene lookup returns CDR1 SEHNR and CDR2 FQNEAQ (reference sequence). The CDR3 nucleotides read TGTGCCAGCAGCCGGACTAGCGGAAACACAGATACGCAGTATTTT. Encoded protein: CASSRTSGNTDTQYF.

This clonotype has at least ten counts. The chain combines TRBV20-1 with TRBJ2-7; 9 bases agree with TRBD2. Germline V gene sequence: CDR1 DFQATT, CDR2 SNEGSKA (reference sequence). V lost 6 bases, J lost 0 bases, and 3 bases stayed unmatched. The CDR3 sequence is 13 residues long. In DNA form, the CDR3 reads TGCAGTGCGGAGCGGGAGGTCTCCTACGAGCAGTACTTC. Protein product: CSAEREVSYEQYF.

This clonotype appeared a few times. CDR3 in DNA: TGCGCCAGCAGCCGCTCCGGGGGGGTTCTCTACAATGAGCAGTTCTTC. As protein: CASSRSGGVLYNEQFF. The chain links TRBV5-1 to TRBJ2-1; TRBD2 agrees at 8 bases. With V trimmed by 4 bases and J by 3 bases, 9 bases remained unmatched. Looked up from germline, CDR1 is SGHRS and CDR2 is YFSETQ. This CDR3 spans 16 amino acids.

The rearrangement uses TRBV28 and TRBJ2-5; tentative D call: TRBD2 (6 bases). This CDR3 has 15 residues. The germline CDR1 and CDR2 sequences are MDHEN and SYDVKM. The V end was cut by 3 bases, the J end by 2 bases, with 13 bases between. In DNA, the CDR3 is TGTGCCAGCAGTTTGGGAGGACACGGTCAAGAGACCCAGTACTTC. This encodes CASSLGGHGQETQYF.

This sequence joins TRBV3-1 and TRBJ2-1; unclear D gene. The V end was cut by 1 base, the J end by 7 bases, with 5 bases between. The CDR3 loop spans 12 amino acids. CDR1 LGHDT and CDR2 YNNKEL come from the germline V gene (reference sequence). This CDR3 reads CASSQVENEQFF. The CDR3 DNA sequence: TGTGCCAGCAGCCAAGTGGAGAATGAGCAGTTCTTC.

Note on this clonotype: A read error may account for a junction end that differs from germline. The genes are TRBV12-3 or TRBV12-4 and TRBJ1-1; no definite D call. The CDR3 covers 11 residues. The CDR3 bases are TGTGCCAGCAGTTTTGGCTCTGAAGCTTGCTTT. It yields the protein CASSFGSEACF.

This clonotype was seen more than once but under ten times. The chain recombines TRBV6-5 with TRBJ2-2, with unresolved D. The CDR3 covers 14 residues. The V end lost 0 bases, the J end lost 6 bases, and 8 bases lay between the germline ends. Germline V lookup: CDR1 MNHEY, CDR2 SVGAGI. The CDR3 sequence: CASSYSGSPGELFF. The CDR3 coding sequence is TGTGCCAGCAGTTACTCCGGGTCCCCCGGGGAGCTGTTTTTT.

This clonotype was observed a few times. The J gene is TRBJ2-1, the V gene TRBV24-1, with TRBD2 matching over 7 bases. V lost 4 bases and J lost 7; bases outside the gene matches: 12. This CDR3 has 16 amino acids. Germline CDR1 KGHDR, CDR2 SFDVKD. CDR3 region: CATSDSIAGLQNEQFF. Here the CDR3 DNA reads TGTGCCACCAGTGACTCCATAGCGGGCTTGCAGAATGAGCAGTTCTTC.

Only a few counts were recorded for this clonotype. V usage is TRBV7-9 and J usage is TRBJ1-1; D is unresolved. V dropped 6 bases and J dropped 11 bases, with 16 bases sitting between them. Germline CDR1 SEHNR, CDR2 FQNEAQ (reference sequence). The CDR3 loop spans 12 amino acids. This CDR3 reads CASSGLPQQAFF. For the CDR3, the DNA is TGTGCCAGCAGTGGACTGCCCCAGCAGGCTTTCTTT.

This clonotype is medium-sized within its sample. This chain uses TRBV5-1 with TRBJ2-1, with 7 bases lining up with TRBD1. Germline trimming cut 2 bases from V and 7 bases from J; bases unmatched to any gene: 0. Germline CDR1 is SGHRS and CDR2 is YFSETQ. This CDR3 region has 12 residues. CDR3 nucleotides: TGCGCCAGCAGCTTACAGGGGAATGAGCAGTTCTTC. Its translation: CASSLQGNEQFF.

The chain employs TRBV12-3 or TRBV12-4 and TRBJ2-3; D is ambiguous. V lost 10 bases and J 3 bases, leaving 23 bases between the germline ends. The CDR3 is 16 amino acids. As DNA, the CDR3 is TGTGCCATCCGCGCCCCCGCCAGGCTGGCAACAGATACGCAGTATTTT. Its translation: CAIRAPARLATDTQYF.

The chain links TRBV10-3 to TRBJ2-4; 8 nucleotides match TRBD2. The V and J ends lost 3 bases and 8 bases, in that order; junction bases with no gene match: 6. The CDR3 loop spans 14 amino acids. Looked up from germline, CDR1 is ENHRY and CDR2 is SYGVKD. The CDR3 protein is CAISEVRTSHIQYF. The CDR3 region has the DNA TGTGCCATCAGTGAAGTTAGGACTAGCCACATTCAGTACTTC.

This clonotype has at least ten counts. The V call is TRBV7-8, the J call TRBJ2-1; 8 nucleotides align to TRBD1. This CDR3 contains 16 residues. V shed 5 bases, J shed 2 bases, and the junction held 8 bases outside the gene matches. Germline lookup yields CDR1 SGHVS and CDR2 FQNEAQ. The chain's CDR3 is CASSLQRTGPYNEQFF. CDR3 sequence (DNA): TGTGCCAGCAGCCTTCAGAGGACAGGGCCCTACAATGAGCAGTTCTTC.

This clonotype was counted between two and nine times. The rearrangement joins TRBV5-1 to TRBJ2-3; 7 bases match TRBD1. The CDR3 runs to 15 residues. Germline V gene lookup returns CDR1 SGHRS and CDR2 YFSETQ. Trimming cost V 4 bases and J 6 bases; bases outside gene matches: 11. The CDR3 is CASSPQDRMIDTQYF. In nucleotides, the CDR3 is TGCGCCAGCAGCCCCCAGGACAGGATGATCGATACGCAGTATTTT.